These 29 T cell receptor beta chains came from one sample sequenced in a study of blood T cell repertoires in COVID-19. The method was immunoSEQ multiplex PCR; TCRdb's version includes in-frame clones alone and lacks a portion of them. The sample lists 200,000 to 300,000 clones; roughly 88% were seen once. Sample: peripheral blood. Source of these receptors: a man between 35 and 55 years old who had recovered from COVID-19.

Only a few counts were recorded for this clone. DNA for the CDR3: TGTGCCAGCAGCTCGACAGGGTTTTTCGGGGGGTATTTT. Its protein is CASSSTGFFGGYF. The chain uses TRBV7-2 and TRBJ2-3, with D possibly being TRBD1 (7 bases). CDR3 length: 13 amino acids. V was clipped by 4 bases and J by 14 bases, with 19 bases between them. CDR1 and CDR2 from the germline V gene are SGHTA and FQGNSA.

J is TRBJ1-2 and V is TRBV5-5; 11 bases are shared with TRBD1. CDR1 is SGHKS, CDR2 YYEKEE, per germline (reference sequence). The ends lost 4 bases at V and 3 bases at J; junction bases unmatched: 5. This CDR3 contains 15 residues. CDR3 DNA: TGTGCCAGCAGCCAGGACAGGGGGCACCACTATGGCTACACCTTC. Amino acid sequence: CASSQDRGHHYGYTF.

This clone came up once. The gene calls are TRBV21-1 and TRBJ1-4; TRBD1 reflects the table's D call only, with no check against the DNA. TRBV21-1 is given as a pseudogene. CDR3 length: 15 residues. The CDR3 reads CASSLCEAGGKATVF. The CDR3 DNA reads TGTGCCAGCAGCCTGTGCGAGGCAGGGGGGAAGGCAACTGTTTTT.

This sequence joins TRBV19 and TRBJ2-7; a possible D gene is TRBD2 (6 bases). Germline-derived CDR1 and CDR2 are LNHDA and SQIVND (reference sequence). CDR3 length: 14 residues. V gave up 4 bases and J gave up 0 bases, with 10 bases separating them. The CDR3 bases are TGTGCCAGTAGTACTAGCGCCAACTCCTACGAGCAGTACTTC. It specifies CASSTSANSYEQYF.

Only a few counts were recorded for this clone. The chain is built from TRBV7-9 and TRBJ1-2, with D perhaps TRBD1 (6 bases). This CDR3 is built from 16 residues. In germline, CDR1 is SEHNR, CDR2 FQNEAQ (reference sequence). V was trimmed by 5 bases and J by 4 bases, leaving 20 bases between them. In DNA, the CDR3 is TGTGCCAGCAGCCTGAGGGGGGGAAACCGTGGCTATGGCTACACCTTC. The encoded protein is CASSLRGGNRGYGYTF.

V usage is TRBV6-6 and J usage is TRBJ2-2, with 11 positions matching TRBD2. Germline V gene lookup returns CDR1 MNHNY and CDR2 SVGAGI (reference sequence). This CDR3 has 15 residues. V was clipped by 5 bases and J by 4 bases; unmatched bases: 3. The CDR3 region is CASSTSGGPTGELFF. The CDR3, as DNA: TGTGCCAGCAGTACTAGCGGGGGACCCACCGGGGAGCTGTTTTTT.

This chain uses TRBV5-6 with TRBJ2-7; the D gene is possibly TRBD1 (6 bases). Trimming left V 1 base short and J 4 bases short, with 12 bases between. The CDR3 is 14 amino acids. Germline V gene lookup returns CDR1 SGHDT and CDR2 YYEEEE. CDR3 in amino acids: CASSLRQGWYEQYF. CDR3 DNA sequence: TGTGCCAGCAGCTTGCGGCAGGGGTGGTACGAGCAGTACTTC.

CDR3 protein: CASSYLQGPYEQYF. The CDR3, as DNA: TGTGCCAGCAGTTACTTACAGGGGCCCTACGAGCAGTACTTC. The V call is TRBV6-2 or TRBV6-3, the J call TRBJ2-7, with 7 bases that match TRBD1. This CDR3 has 14 amino acids. J gave up 2 bases and V 1 base, and 2 bases lay outside the gene matches. Germline-derived CDR1 and CDR2 are MNHEY and SVGEGT.

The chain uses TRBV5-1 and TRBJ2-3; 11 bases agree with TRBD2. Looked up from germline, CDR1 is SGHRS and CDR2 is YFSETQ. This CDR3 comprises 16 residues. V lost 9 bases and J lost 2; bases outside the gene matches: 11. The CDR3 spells CATSSMTSGNTDTQYF. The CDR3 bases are TGCGCCACCTCCTCCATGACTAGCGGGAACACAGATACGCAGTATTTT.

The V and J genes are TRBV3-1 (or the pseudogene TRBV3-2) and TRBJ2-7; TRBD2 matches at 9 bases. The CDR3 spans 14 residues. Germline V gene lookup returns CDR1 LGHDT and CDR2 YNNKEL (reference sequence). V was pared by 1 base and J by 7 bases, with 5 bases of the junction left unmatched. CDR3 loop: CASSQVYAGGEQYF. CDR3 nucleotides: TGTGCCAGCAGCCAAGTTTATGCGGGAGGGGAGCAGTACTTC.

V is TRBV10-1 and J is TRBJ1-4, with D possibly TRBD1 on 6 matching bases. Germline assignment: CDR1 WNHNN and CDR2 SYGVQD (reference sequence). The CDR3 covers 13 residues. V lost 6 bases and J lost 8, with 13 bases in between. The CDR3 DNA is TGCGCCAGCAGGCCAGGGGTACGGGAAAAACTGTTTTTT. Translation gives CASRPGVREKLFF.

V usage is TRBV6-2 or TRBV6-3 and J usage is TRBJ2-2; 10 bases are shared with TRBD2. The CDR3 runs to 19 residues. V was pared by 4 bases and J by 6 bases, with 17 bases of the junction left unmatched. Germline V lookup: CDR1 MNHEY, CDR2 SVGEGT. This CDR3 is CASSFLPSSGRIRAGELFF. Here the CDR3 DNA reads TGTGCCAGCAGTTTCTTGCCCTCTAGCGGGAGAATTCGGGCCGGGGAGCTGTTTTTT.

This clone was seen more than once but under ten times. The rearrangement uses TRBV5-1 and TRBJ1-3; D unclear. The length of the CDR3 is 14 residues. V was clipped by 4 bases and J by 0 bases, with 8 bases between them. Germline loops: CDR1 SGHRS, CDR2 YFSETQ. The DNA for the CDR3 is TGCGCCAGCAGCCCCTCTAACTCTGGAAACACCATATATTTT. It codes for CASSPSNSGNTIYF.

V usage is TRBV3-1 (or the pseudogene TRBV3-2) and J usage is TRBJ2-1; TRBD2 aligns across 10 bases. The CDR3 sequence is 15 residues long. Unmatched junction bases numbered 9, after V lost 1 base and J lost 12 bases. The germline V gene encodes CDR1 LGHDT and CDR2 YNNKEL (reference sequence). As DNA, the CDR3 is TGTGCCAGCAGCCAAGTGCCAGCGGGGGGGCCGGCGCAGTTCTTC. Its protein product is CASSQVPAGGPAQFF.

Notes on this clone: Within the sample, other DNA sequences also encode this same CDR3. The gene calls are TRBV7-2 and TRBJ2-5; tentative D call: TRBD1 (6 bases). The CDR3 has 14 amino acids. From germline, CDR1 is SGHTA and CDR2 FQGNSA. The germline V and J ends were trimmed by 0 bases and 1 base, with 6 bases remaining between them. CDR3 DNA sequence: TGTGCCAGCAGCTTAGCGGGGGCCCAAGAGACCCAGTACTTC. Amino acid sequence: CASSLAGAQETQYF.

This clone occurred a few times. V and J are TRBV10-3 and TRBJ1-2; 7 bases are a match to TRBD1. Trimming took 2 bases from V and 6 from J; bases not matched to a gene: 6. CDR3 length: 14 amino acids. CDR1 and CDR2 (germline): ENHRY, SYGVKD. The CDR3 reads CAISEDSQGNGYTF. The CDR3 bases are TGTGCCATCAGTGAGGACTCACAGGGGAATGGCTACACCTTC.

This CDR3 is CASSRQGTDYGYTF. Written as DNA, the CDR3 is TGTGCCAGCTCACGACAGGGGACGGACTATGGCTACACCTTC. V and J are TRBV18 and TRBJ1-2, with 8 bases that match TRBD1. V trimming: 4 bases; J trimming: 3 bases; junction bases outside the gene matches: 4. CDR1 and CDR2 (germline): KGHSH, LQKENI. The CDR3 has 14 residues.

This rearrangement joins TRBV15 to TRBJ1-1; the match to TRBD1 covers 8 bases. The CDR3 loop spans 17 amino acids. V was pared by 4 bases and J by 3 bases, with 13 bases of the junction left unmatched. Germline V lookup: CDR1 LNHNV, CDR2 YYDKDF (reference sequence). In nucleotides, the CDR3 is TGTGCCACCAGCAACCCAAGACAGGGGCCGCTGGACACTGAAGCTTTCTTT. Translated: CATSNPRQGPLDTEAFF.

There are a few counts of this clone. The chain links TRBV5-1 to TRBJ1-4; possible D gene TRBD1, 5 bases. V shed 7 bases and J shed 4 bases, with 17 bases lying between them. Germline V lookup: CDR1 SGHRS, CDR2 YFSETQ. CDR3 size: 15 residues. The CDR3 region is CASAFGGTLNEKLFF. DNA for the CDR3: TGCGCCAGCGCCTTCGGAGGGACCCTTAATGAAAAACTGTTTTTT.

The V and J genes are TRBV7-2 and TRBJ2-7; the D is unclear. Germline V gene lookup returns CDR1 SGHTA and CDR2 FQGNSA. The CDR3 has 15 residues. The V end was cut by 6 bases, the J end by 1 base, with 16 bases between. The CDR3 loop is CASSLRSEFSYEQYF. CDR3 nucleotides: TGTGCCAGCAGTCTCCGTTCGGAGTTTTCCTACGAGCAGTACTTC.

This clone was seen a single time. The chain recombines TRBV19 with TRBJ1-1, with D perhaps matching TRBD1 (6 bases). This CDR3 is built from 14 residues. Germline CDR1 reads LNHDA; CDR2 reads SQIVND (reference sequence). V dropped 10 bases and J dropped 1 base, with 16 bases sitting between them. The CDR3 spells CATKVGGQNTEAFF. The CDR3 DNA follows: TGTGCCACCAAAGTCGGGGGGCAGAACACTGAAGCTTTCTTT.

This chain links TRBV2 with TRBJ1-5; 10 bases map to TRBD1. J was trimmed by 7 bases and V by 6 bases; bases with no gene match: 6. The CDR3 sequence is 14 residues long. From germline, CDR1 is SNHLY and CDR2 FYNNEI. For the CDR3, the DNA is TGTGCCAGCAGCCAAGGGACAGGGGTACAGCCCCAGCATTTT. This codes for CASSQGTGVQPQHF.

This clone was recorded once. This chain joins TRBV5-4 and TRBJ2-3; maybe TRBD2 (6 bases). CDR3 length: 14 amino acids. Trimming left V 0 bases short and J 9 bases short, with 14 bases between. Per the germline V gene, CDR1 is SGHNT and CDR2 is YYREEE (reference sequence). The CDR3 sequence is CASSLVDSGLTQYF. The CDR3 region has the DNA TGTGCCAGCAGCTTGGTGGATAGCGGACTGACGCAGTATTTT. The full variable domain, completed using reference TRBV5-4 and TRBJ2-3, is ETGVTQSPTHLIKTRGQQVTLRCSSQSGHNTVSWYQQALGQGPQFIFQYYREEENGRGNFPPRFSGLQFPNYSSELNVNALELDDSALYLCASSLVDSGLTQYFGPGTRLTVL.

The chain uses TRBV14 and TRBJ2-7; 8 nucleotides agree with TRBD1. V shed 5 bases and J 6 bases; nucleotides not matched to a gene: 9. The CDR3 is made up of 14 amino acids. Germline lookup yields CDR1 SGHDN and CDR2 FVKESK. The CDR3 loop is CASSGLGQGAEQYF. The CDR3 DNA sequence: TGTGCCAGCAGCGGTCTCGGACAGGGTGCCGAGCAGTACTTC.

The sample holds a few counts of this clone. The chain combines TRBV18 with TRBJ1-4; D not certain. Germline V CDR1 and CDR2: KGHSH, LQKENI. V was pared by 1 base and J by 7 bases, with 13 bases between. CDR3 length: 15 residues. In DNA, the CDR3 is TGTGCCAGCTCACCACGAACGAACAGTGGTGAAAAACTGTTTTTT. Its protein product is CASSPRTNSGEKLFF.

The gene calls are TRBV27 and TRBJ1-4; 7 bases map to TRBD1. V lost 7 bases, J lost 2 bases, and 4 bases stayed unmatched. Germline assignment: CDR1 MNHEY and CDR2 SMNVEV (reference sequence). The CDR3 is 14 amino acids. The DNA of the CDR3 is TGTGCCAGCACCGCGACAGGGACTAATGAAAAACTGTTTTTT. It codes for CASTATGTNEKLFF.

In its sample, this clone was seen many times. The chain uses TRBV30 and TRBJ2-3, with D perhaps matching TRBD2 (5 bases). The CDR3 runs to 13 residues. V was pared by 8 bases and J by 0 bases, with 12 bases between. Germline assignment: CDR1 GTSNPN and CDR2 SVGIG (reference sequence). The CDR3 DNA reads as TGTGCCCGGGCGGGTCCTAGCACAGATACGCAGTATTTT. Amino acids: CARAGPSTDTQYF.

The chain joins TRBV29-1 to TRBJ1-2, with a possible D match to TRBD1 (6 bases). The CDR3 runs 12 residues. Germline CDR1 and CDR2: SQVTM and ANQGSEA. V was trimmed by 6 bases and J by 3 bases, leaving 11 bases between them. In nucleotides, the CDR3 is TGCAGCGTGAGGGGGATGGACTATGGCTACACCTTC. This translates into CSVRGMDYGYTF. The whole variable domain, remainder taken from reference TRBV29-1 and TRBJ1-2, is SAVISQKPSRDICQRGTSLTIQCQVDSQVTMMFWYRQQPGQSLTLIATANQGSEATYESGFVIDKFPISRPNLTFSTLTVSNMSPEDSSIYLCSVRGMDYGYTFGSGTRLTVV.

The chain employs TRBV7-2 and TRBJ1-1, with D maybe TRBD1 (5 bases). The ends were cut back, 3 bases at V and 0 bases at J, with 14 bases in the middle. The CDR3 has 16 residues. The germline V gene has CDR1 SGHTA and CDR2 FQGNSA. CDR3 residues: CASSFQGSRMNTEAFF. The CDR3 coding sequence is TGTGCCAGCAGCTTCCAGGGATCCAGGATGAACACTGAAGCTTTCTTT.